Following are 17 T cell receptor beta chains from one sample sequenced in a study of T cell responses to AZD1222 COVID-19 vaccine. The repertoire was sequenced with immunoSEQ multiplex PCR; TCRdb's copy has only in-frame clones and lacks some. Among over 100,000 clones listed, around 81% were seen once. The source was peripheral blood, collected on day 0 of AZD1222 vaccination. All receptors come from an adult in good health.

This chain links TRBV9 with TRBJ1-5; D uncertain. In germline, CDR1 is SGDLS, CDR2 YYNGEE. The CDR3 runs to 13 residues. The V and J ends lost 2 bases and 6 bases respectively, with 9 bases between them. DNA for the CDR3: TGTGCCAGCAGCGTGGACGGCAGTCAGCCCCAGCATTTT. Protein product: CASSVDGSQPQHF.

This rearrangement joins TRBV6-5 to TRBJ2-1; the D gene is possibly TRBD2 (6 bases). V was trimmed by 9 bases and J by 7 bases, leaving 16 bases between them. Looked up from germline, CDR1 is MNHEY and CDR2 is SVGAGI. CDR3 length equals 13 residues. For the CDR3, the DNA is TGTGCCAGTGTCTTCGGGGGTGGGAATGAGCAGTTCTTC. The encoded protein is CASVFGGGNEQFF.

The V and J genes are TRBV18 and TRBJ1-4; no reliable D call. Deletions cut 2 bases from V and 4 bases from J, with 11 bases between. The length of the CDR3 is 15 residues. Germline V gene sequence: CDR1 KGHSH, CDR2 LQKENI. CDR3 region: CASSPGIGDNEKLFF. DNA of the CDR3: TGTGCCAGCTCACCAGGGATCGGTGATAATGAAAAACTGTTTTTT.

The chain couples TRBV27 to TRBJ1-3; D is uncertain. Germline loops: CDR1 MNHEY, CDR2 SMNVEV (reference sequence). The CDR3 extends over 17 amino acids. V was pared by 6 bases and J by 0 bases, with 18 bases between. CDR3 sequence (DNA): TGTGCCAGCAGGCCCCGGGCAGAGTTTTTCTCTGGAAACACCATATATTTT. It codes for CASRPRAEFFSGNTIYF.

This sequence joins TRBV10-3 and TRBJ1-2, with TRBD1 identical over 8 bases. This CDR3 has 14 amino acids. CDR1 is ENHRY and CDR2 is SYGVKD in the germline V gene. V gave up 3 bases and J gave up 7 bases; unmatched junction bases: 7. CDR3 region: CAISESRGQGGYTF. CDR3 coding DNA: TGTGCCATCAGTGAATCCAGGGGGCAGGGTGGCTACACCTTC.

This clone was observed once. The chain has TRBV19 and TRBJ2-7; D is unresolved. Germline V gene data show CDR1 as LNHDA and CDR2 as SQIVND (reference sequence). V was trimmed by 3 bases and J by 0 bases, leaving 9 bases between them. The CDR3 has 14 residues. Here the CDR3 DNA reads TGTGCCAGTAGTATGGCATCAAGCTCCTACGAGCAGTACTTC. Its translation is CASSMASSSYEQYF.

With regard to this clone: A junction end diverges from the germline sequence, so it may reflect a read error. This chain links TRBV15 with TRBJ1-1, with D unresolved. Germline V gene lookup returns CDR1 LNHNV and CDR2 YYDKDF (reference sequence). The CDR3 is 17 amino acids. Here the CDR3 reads CAASRDHPEAVNTEAFF. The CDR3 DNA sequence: TGTGCCGCCAGCAGAGACCATCCGGAGGCGGTGAACACTGAAGCTTTCTTT. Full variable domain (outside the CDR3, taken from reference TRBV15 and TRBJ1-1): DAMVIQNPRYQVTQFGKPVTLSCSQTLNHNVMYWYQQKSSQAPKLLFHYYDKDFNNEADTPDNFQSRRPNTSFCFLDIRSPGLGDTAMYLCAASRDHPEAVNTEAFFGQGTRLTVV.

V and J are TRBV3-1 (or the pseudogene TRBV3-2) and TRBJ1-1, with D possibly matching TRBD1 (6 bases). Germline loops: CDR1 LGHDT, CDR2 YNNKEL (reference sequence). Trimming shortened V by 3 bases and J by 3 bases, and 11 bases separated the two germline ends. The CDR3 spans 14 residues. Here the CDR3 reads CASSHAGVYTEAFF. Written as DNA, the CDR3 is TGTGCCAGCAGCCATGCAGGGGTTTACACTGAAGCTTTCTTT.

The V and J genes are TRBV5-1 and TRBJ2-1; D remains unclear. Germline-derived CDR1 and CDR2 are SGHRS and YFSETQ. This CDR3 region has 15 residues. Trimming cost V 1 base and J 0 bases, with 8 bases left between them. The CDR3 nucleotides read TGCGCCAGCAGCTTGCTCGGATTCTCCTACAATGAGCAGTTCTTC. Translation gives CASSLLGFSYNEQFF.

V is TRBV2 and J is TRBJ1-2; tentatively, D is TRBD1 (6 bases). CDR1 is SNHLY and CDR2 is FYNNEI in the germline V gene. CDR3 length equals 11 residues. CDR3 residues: CATGQNYGYTF. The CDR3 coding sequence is TGTGCTACCGGACAGAACTATGGCTACACCTTC.

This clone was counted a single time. The CDR3 DNA follows: TGCAGCGTCGCCTGGGGGGGACCAAACACCGGGGAGCTGTTTTTT. As protein: CSVAWGGPNTGELFF. This chain joins TRBV29-1 and TRBJ2-2, with TRBD2 identical over 7 bases. V lost 6 bases to trimming and J lost 2 bases; unmatched junction nucleotides: 9. The germline V gene encodes CDR1 SQVTM and CDR2 ANQGSEA. CDR3 length: 15 residues.

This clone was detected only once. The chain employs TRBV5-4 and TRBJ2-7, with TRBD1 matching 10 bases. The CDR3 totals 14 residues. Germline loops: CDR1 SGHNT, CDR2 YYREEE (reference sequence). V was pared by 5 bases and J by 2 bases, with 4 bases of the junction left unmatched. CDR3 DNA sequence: TGTGCCAGCAGTACGACAGGGGGCGCCTACGAGCAGTACTTC. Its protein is CASSTTGGAYEQYF.

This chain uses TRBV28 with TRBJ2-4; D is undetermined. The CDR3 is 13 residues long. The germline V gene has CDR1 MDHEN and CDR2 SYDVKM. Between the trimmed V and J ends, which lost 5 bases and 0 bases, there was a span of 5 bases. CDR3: CASSLVAKNIQYF. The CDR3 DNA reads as TGTGCCAGCAGTCTCGTAGCCAAAAACATTCAGTACTTC.

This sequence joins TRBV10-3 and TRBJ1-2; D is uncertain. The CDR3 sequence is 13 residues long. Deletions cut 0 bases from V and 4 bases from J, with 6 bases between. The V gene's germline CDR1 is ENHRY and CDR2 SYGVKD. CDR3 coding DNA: TGTGCCATCAGTGAGTCAGGCCGCTATGGCTACACCTTC. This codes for CAISESGRYGYTF.

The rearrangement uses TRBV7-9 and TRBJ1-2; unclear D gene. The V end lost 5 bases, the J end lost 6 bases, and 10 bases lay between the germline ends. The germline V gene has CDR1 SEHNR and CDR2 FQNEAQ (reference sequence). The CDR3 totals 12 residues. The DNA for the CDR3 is TGTGCCAGCAGCCCGCTTTATGATGGCTACACCTTC. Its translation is CASSPLYDGYTF.

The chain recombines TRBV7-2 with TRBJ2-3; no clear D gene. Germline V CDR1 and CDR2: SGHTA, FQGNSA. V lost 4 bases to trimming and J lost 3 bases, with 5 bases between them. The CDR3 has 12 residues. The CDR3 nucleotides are TGTGCCAGCAGCTGGCTGACAGATACGCAGTATTTT. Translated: CASSWLTDTQYF.

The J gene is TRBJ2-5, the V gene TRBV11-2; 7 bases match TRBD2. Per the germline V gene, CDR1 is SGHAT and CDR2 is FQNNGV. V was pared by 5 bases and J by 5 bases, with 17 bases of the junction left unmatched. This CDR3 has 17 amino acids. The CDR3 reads CASSPSSGGAGVETQYF. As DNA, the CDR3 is TGTGCCAGCAGCCCCTCATCGGGGGGTGCGGGCGTGGAGACCCAGTACTTC.